What follows are 12 T cell receptor beta chains derived from one specimen sequenced in a study of shared T cell receptors in the human thymus. Measured with immunoSEQ multiplex PCR; TCRdb has only the in-frame clones, and not every one. The top ten hold 0.0095% to 0.011% of the sample, which has hundreds of thousands of clones, roughly 90% seen once. These data are also associated with another study on human thymus T cells.

The sample taken for sequencing was thymocytes. The receptors here all came from a boy under two years old with a congenital heart defect.

The rearrangement joins TRBV27 to TRBJ2-5, with TRBD2 identical over 7 bases. J lost 5 bases, V lost 3 bases, and 12 bases had no gene match. The germline gives CDR1 MNHEY, CDR2 SMNVEV (reference sequence). This CDR3 has 16 residues. The CDR3 sequence is CASSFAGAPPMETQYF. The CDR3 DNA sequence: TGTGCCAGCAGTTTCGCGGGAGCCCCCCCCATGGAGACCCAGTACTTC.

The chain couples TRBV4-1 to TRBJ2-7, with TRBD1 matching 7 bases. CDR3 length: 13 amino acids. Germline V gene lookup returns CDR1 MGHRA and CDR2 YSYEKL. The V and J ends lost 3 bases and 5 bases, in that order; junction bases with no gene match: 4. The CDR3 sequence: CASSHRQGNEQYF. The DNA of the CDR3 is TGCGCCAGCAGCCACCGACAGGGCAACGAGCAGTACTTC.

The genes are TRBV18 and TRBJ2-7, with a tentative D call TRBD1 (6 bases). Trimming left V 1 base short and J 1 base short, with 8 bases between. The CDR3 has 14 amino acids. Per germline, CDR1 KGHSH and CDR2 LQKENI. The CDR3 spells CASSPRDTSYEQYF. The CDR3 DNA reads TGTGCCAGCTCACCACGGGACACTTCCTACGAGCAGTACTTC. Combining the CDR3 with reference TRBV18 and TRBJ2-7 gives the whole variable domain NAGVMQNPRHLVRRRGQEARLRCSPMKGHSHVYWYRQLPEEGLKFMVYLQKENIIDESGMPKERFSAEFPKEGPSILRIQQVVRGDSAAYFCASSPRDTSYEQYFGPGTRLTVT.

In regard to this clone: A junction end diverges from the germline sequence, so it may reflect a read error. The chain has TRBV6-5 and TRBJ1-4; D remains ambiguous. The length of the CDR3 is 11 residues. The germline V gene encodes CDR1 MNHEY and CDR2 SVGAGI. As DNA, the CDR3 is TGTGCCAGCAGACTAGGCGAAAAGCTGTTTTTT. This translates into CASRLGEKLFF.

The chain recombines TRBV27 with TRBJ2-6; 8 bases line up with TRBD1. Germline loops: CDR1 MNHEY, CDR2 SMNVEV (reference sequence). The length of the CDR3 is 14 residues. V lost 5 bases, J lost 4 bases, and 1 base stayed unmatched. Here the CDR3 reads CASSQGAGANVLTF. The DNA of the CDR3 is TGTGCCAGCAGTCAGGGGGCCGGGGCCAACGTCCTGACTTTC.

J is TRBJ1-1 and V is TRBV2, with 8 bases lining up with TRBD1. The CDR3 is 15 amino acids. Germline CDR1 SNHLY, CDR2 FYNNEI. Unmatched junction bases numbered 9, after V lost 3 bases and J lost 6 bases. Here the CDR3 reads CASSEVPGGEAEAFF. CDR3 sequence (DNA): TGTGCCAGCAGTGAGGTTCCAGGGGGCGAGGCTGAAGCTTTCTTT.

The chain links TRBV4-3 to TRBJ2-1; 13 bases align to TRBD2. With 3 bases clipped from V and 6 bases from J, the junction kept 11 bases outside the gene matches. This CDR3 has 18 residues. Germline CDR1 is LGHNA and CDR2 is YSLEER. The CDR3 protein is CASSHRPRTSGSPNEQFF. As DNA, the CDR3 is TGCGCCAGCAGCCACCGTCCTCGGACTAGCGGGAGTCCCAATGAGCAGTTCTTC.

The gene calls are TRBV5-5 and TRBJ2-2; 7 nucleotides agree with TRBD1. Per germline, CDR1 SGHKS and CDR2 YYEKEE (reference sequence). CDR3 length equals 17 residues. Trimming took 0 bases from V and 3 from J; bases not matched to a gene: 8. The CDR3 nucleotides read TGTGCCAGCAGCTTGGATGTCTGGGACAGTGACACCGGGGAGCTGTTTTTT. It is translated as CASSLDVWDSDTGELFF.

This clone was seen more than once but under ten times. The genes are TRBV29-1 and TRBJ2-7; unclear D gene. Germline CDR1 is SQVTM and CDR2 is ANQGSEA. The CDR3 is 12 amino acids. V lost 1 base and J lost 4, with 8 bases in between. The CDR3 DNA follows: TGCAGCGTTGAAGGCCCCGAGTACGAGCAGTACTTC. Protein: CSVEGPEYEQYF.

This clone was seen more than once but under ten times. V gene TRBV5-5 combines with J gene TRBJ2-7; the D gene is possibly TRBD2 (6 bases). With 0 bases removed from V and 4 bases from J, the gap between germline ends came to 11 bases. The CDR3 is made up of 14 amino acids. Germline CDR1 is SGHKS and CDR2 is YYEKEE (reference sequence). The CDR3 protein is CASSLVGRRYEQYF. CDR3 in DNA: TGTGCCAGCAGCTTGGTAGGGAGGCGGTACGAGCAGTACTTC.

The V gene is TRBV5-5, the J gene TRBJ1-4, with TRBD1 matching 9 bases. The CDR3 length is 17 residues. After removal of 4 bases from V and 1 base from J, the junction contained 8 bases not matched to a gene. Germline V gene lookup returns CDR1 SGHKS and CDR2 YYEKEE (reference sequence). The CDR3 region has the DNA TGTGCCAGCAGCCCGTCCCGGGACAGGGAAACTAATGAAAAACTGTTTTTT. Translating it yields CASSPSRDRETNEKLFF.

The chain employs TRBV5-1 and TRBJ2-5, with 11 bases aligning to TRBD2. CDR3 length equals 16 residues. The ends lost 5 bases at V and 3 bases at J; junction bases unmatched: 9. CDR1 is SGHRS, CDR2 YFSETQ, per germline. CDR3 sequence reads: CASRPSSGRSEETQYF. The CDR3 DNA sequence: TGCGCCAGCAGGCCTTCTAGCGGGAGGTCGGAAGAGACCCAGTACTTC.